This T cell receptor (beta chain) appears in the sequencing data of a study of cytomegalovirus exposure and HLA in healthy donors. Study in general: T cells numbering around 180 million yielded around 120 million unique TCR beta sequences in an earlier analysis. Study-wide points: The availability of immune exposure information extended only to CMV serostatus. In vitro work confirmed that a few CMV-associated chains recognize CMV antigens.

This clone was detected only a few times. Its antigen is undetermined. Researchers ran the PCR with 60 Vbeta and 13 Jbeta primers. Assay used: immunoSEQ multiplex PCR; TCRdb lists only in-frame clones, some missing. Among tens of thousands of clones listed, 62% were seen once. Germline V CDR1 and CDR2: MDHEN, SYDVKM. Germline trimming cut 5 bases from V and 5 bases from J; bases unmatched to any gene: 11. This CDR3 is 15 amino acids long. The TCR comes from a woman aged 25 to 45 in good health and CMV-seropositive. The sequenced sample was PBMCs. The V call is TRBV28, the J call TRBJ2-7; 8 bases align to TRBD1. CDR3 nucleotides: TGTGCCAGCAGTCCCCGGACAGGGAGGAAGCACGAGCAGTACTTC. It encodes CASSPRTGRKHEQYF.